Below, 22 T cell receptor beta chains from the same sample are listed, as sequenced in a study of beta chain features in type 1 diabetes (dated by TCRdb to the late 2010s). The library relied on the immunoSEQ multiplex PCR assay. All of the isolated RNA was reverse transcribed with the High Capacity cDNA Reverse Transcription Kit, so expressed TCRB transcripts were sequenced. The table was pulled from immuneACCESS by TCRdb, which kept in-frame rearrangements only. Such tables lose some clones; where checked, under half of the loss comes from unresolved V genes, and the rest has no known cause. The sample table lists a few hundred thousand clones, approximately 16% of them with a count of one. In total, the top ten clones hold 0.019% of the sample. The specimen sequenced was naive CD4+ T cells from blood. Reading the label with the study, this specimen's cell subset or site is: true naive CD4+ T cells. The receptor set was obtained from a woman in her late teens or twenties in good health.

The chain links TRBV5-4 to TRBJ2-4, with TRBD1 matching 7 bases. Unmatched junction bases numbered 2, after V lost 0 bases and J lost 5 bases. The germline V gene has CDR1 SGHNT and CDR2 YYREEE (reference sequence). The CDR3 runs 14 residues. CDR3 protein: CASSLAGTENIQYF. In nucleotides, the CDR3 is TGTGCCAGCAGCTTGGCAGGGACAGAAAACATTCAGTACTTC.

The V and J genes are TRBV28 and TRBJ1-4; D might be TRBD1 (5 bases). V was pared by 2 bases and J by 7 bases, with 11 bases between. Germline values: CDR1 MDHEN, CDR2 SYDVKM. The CDR3 spans 14 residues. The CDR3 loop reads CASSLRGVREKLFF. For the CDR3, the DNA is TGTGCCAGCAGTTTACGGGGGGTTCGTGAAAAACTGTTTTTT.

Details on this clone: Additional DNA sequences in this sample encode the identical CDR3. V gene TRBV30 combines with J gene TRBJ2-1; 7 bases fit TRBD2. V lost 4 bases to trimming and J lost 4 bases; unmatched junction nucleotides: 1. The CDR3 extends over 12 amino acids. Per the germline V gene, CDR1 is GTSNPN and CDR2 is SVGIG (reference sequence). CDR3 DNA: TGTGCCTGGACTAGCGGTTACAATGAGCAGTTCTTC. Translating it yields CAWTSGYNEQFF.

The chain links TRBV18 to TRBJ2-6; D is uncertain. Germline V gives CDR1 KGHSH, CDR2 LQKENI. Deletions cut 5 bases from V and 0 bases from J, with 8 bases between. CDR3 length equals 15 residues. The CDR3 sequence: CASSGQPSGANVLTF. In DNA, the CDR3 is TGTGCCAGCTCAGGGCAGCCCTCTGGGGCCAACGTCCTGACTTTC.

This clone was detected a few times. The chain uses TRBV14 and TRBJ2-7, with D possibly being TRBD2 (5 bases). Trimming pared 0 bases from V and 0 bases from J, leaving 15 bases between. The CDR3 has 17 residues. From germline, CDR1 is SGHDN and CDR2 FVKESK. CDR3 coding DNA: TGTGCCAGCAGCCAAGATGGACTCGAGCGACCCTCCTACGAGCAGTACTTC. Amino acid sequence: CASSQDGLERPSYEQYF.

The gene calls are TRBV9 and TRBJ2-6, with D maybe TRBD2 (6 bases). Germline lookup yields CDR1 SGDLS and CDR2 YYNGEE. The CDR3 runs 15 residues. Trimming removed 4 bases from V and 1 base from J, with 9 bases in between. CDR3 residues: CASSIGGSGANVLTF. CDR3 sequence (DNA): TGTGCCAGCAGCATAGGAGGGTCTGGGGCCAACGTCCTGACTTTC.

This rearrangement joins TRBV18 to TRBJ1-1; tentative D call: TRBD1 (5 bases). CDR3 length: 14 amino acids. V lost 4 bases and J 3 bases, leaving 12 bases between the germline ends. Germline V gene lookup returns CDR1 KGHSH and CDR2 LQKENI. The CDR3 spells CASSRSGAYTEAFF. CDR3 coding DNA: TGTGCCAGCTCACGAAGCGGGGCGTACACTGAAGCTTTCTTT.

This clone came up a few times. The rearrangement uses TRBV15 and TRBJ2-2; TRBD2 agrees at 8 bases. V shed 1 base and J 4 bases; nucleotides not matched to a gene: 5. This CDR3 comprises 16 residues. The V gene's germline CDR1 is LNHNV and CDR2 YYDKDF (reference sequence). For the CDR3, the DNA is TGTGCCACCAGCAGAGTTGAACTAGCGGTCACCGGGGAGCTGTTTTTT. Its translation is CATSRVELAVTGELFF.

The J gene is TRBJ2-7, the V gene TRBV28; 10 nucleotides line up with TRBD2. Germline CDR1 and CDR2: MDHEN and SYDVKM. V lost 6 bases to trimming and J lost 1 base; unmatched junction nucleotides: 3. This CDR3 is built from 14 residues. Written as DNA, the CDR3 is TGTGCCAGCAGGGATAGCGGGAGGTCCTACGAGCAGTACTTC. Translation gives CASRDSGRSYEQYF. The full variable domain, with the rest looked up from reference TRBV28 and TRBJ2-7, is DVKVTQSSRYLVKRTGEKVFLECVQDMDHENMFWYRQDPGLGLRLIYFSYDVKMKEKGDIPEGYSVSREKKERFSLILESASTNQTSMYLCASRDSGRSYEQYFGPGTRLTVT.

The rearrangement links TRBV11-1 to TRBJ2-7, with 7 bases lining up with TRBD1. Per the germline V gene, CDR1 is SGHAT and CDR2 is FQDESV (reference sequence). J was trimmed by 2 bases and V by 1 base; bases with no gene match: 2. There are 14 residues in the CDR3. In DNA form, the CDR3 reads TGTGCCAGCAGCTTAGGCGGACAGGCCTACGAGCAGTACTTC. The encoded protein is CASSLGGQAYEQYF.

The chain has TRBV5-1 and TRBJ2-1; 10 bases map to TRBD2. Germline CDR1 SGHRS, CDR2 YFSETQ. J lost 13 bases, V lost 4 bases, and 14 bases had no gene match. The CDR3 extends over 15 amino acids. The CDR3 spells CASSILAGETLEQFF. CDR3 nucleotide sequence: TGCGCCAGCAGCATTCTAGCGGGAGAGACGCTGGAACAGTTCTTC.

There are a few counts of this clone. The V call is TRBV28, the J call TRBJ2-1, with D maybe TRBD2 (5 bases). Germline assignment: CDR1 MDHEN and CDR2 SYDVKM. V was clipped by 7 bases and J by 4 bases, with 14 bases between them. The CDR3 spans 14 residues. The CDR3 sequence: CASTLGGPYNEQFF. The CDR3, as DNA: TGTGCCAGCACCCTCGGCGGGCCATACAATGAGCAGTTCTTC.

Worth noting for this clone: The sample contains more than one DNA sequence encoding this CDR3. The chain carries TRBV5-1 and TRBJ2-3, with D perhaps matching TRBD2 (5 bases). V lost 2 bases to trimming and J lost 0 bases, with 7 bases between them. In germline, CDR1 is SGHRS, CDR2 YFSETQ. The CDR3 is 14 amino acids. CDR3 sequence: CASSLAASTDTQYF. The CDR3, as DNA: TGCGCCAGCAGCTTAGCGGCTAGCACAGATACGCAGTATTTT.

The sample holds a few counts of this clone. V and J are TRBV15 and TRBJ2-7, with 9 bases that match TRBD2. Germline values: CDR1 LNHNV, CDR2 YYDKDF (reference sequence). CDR3 length: 16 amino acids. The V segment lost 0 bases and the J segment 7 bases; nucleotides outside the gene matches: 10. The chain's CDR3 is CATSRDPLAGRVEQYF. The CDR3, as DNA: TGTGCCACCAGCAGAGATCCCCTAGCGGGAAGGGTAGAGCAGTACTTC.

In this sample, this clone turned up a few times. The gene calls are TRBV6-8 and TRBJ2-7; 9 bases match TRBD2. After removal of 8 bases from V and 2 bases from J, the junction contained 10 bases not matched to a gene. Germline V gene data show CDR1 as MNHGY and CDR2 as SAAAGT. The CDR3 runs 15 residues. The CDR3 DNA sequence: TGTGCCAGCGGAATTAGCGGGAGTCAGCCCTACGAGCAGTACTTC. Its protein product is CASGISGSQPYEQYF.

The table lists this clone with a few counts. The chain employs TRBV28 and TRBJ1-2; D remains ambiguous. The CDR3 is made up of 12 amino acids. V was cut by 2 bases and J by 5 bases, with 6 bases left in between. Germline V gene lookup returns CDR1 MDHEN and CDR2 SYDVKM. The CDR3 DNA reads TGTGCCAGCAGTTTAAGCCTTTATGGCTACACCTTC. Amino acid sequence: CASSLSLYGYTF.

Worth noting for this clone: Other DNA sequences in this specimen translate into the identical CDR3. The rearrangement links TRBV15 to TRBJ1-5; D not certain. The CDR3 runs to 13 residues. V was pared by 0 bases and J by 6 bases, with 6 bases between. The germline V gene has CDR1 LNHNV and CDR2 YYDKDF (reference sequence). CDR3 sequence reads: CATSRDRGQPQHF. DNA for the CDR3: TGTGCCACCAGCAGAGATCGGGGTCAGCCCCAGCATTTT.

The V and J genes are TRBV19 and TRBJ2-2; 12 bases map to TRBD2. The CDR3 extends over 16 amino acids. V dropped 5 bases and J dropped 7; count of bases not matched to a gene: 8. The germline CDR1 and CDR2 sequences are LNHDA and SQIVND (reference sequence). CDR3 region: CASSFRLAGVVGELFF. In nucleotides, the CDR3 is TGTGCCAGTAGTTTTCGACTAGCGGGAGTAGTCGGGGAGCTGTTTTTT.

The rearrangement joins TRBV7-3 to TRBJ2-5; a possible D gene is TRBD1 (6 bases). Germline assignment: CDR1 SGHTA and CDR2 FQGTGA. The CDR3 length is 15 residues. Deletions cut 6 bases from V and 3 bases from J, with 17 bases between. The CDR3 region has the DNA TGTGCCAGCAGGGTCACAGGGTTGGAGGAAGAGACCCAGTACTTC. The encoded protein is CASRVTGLEEETQYF. Together with reference TRBV7-3 and TRBJ2-5, the CDR3 gives the full variable domain: GAGVSQTPSNKVTEKGKYVELRCDPISGHTALYWYRQSLGQGPEFLIYFQGTGAADDSGLPNDRFFAVRPEGSVSTLKIQRTERGDSAVYLCASRVTGLEEETQYFGPGTRLLVL.

The chain is built from TRBV4-1 and TRBJ2-4; D perhaps matches TRBD2 (6 bases). There are 17 residues in the CDR3. The V gene's germline CDR1 is MGHRA and CDR2 YSYEKL. The V gene lost 0 bases and the J gene lost 0 bases, with 12 bases spanning the gap. The CDR3 here is CASSQEGGALAKNIQYF. Written as DNA, the CDR3 is TGCGCCAGCAGCCAAGAAGGAGGGGCTTTAGCCAAAAACATTCAGTACTTC.

The rearrangement links TRBV30 to TRBJ1-2; D may be TRBD1 (6 bases). V lost 0 bases and J 4 bases, leaving 9 bases between the germline ends. Germline CDR1 is GTSNPN and CDR2 is SVGIG (reference sequence). This CDR3 comprises 13 residues. The CDR3 reads CAWSVGTTYGYTF. The CDR3 DNA reads TGTGCCTGGAGTGTTGGGACAACCTATGGCTACACCTTC.

This clone was seen a few times. This chain uses TRBV30 with TRBJ1-4; 9 nucleotides line up with TRBD1. V shed 3 bases and J 0 bases; nucleotides not matched to a gene: 2. Germline lookup yields CDR1 GTSNPN and CDR2 SVGIG (reference sequence). This CDR3 contains 15 residues. CDR3 protein: CAWRGQGTTNEKLFF. As DNA, the CDR3 is TGTGCCTGGAGGGGACAGGGAACAACTAATGAAAAACTGTTTTTT.